The entry that follows covers one T cell receptor (beta chain) sequence. Its antigen is unknown. This specimen comes from a study of CD8+ T cells in alopecia areata. Trimming shortened V by 0 bases and J by 1 base, and 9 bases separated the two germline ends. Per germline, CDR1 SQVTM and CDR2 ANQGSEA. This CDR3 has 15 residues. Indicated treatment: oral pan-JAK inhibitor, 5-10 mg twice daily. Overall study results and limits: Among the cells sequenced in scalp samples are also the resident alphabeta T cells of normal skin.

cDNA serving as the sequencing template came from extracted, reverse transcribed RNA. The assay was immunoSEQ multiplex PCR, and TCRdb's table has in-frame clones only and misses some. Of around 120,000 clones listed, 50% to 75% are singletons. Sample: CD8+ T cells sorted from blood, taken at week 4, from a patient treated with tofacitinib. The TCR comes from a human donor with alopecia areata. This chain connects TRBV29-1 to TRBJ2-2; D is ambiguous. The CDR3 sequence: CSVEDTRRNTGELFF. CDR3 DNA sequence: TGCAGCGTTGAAGATACCAGACGGAACACCGGGGAGCTGTTTTTT.